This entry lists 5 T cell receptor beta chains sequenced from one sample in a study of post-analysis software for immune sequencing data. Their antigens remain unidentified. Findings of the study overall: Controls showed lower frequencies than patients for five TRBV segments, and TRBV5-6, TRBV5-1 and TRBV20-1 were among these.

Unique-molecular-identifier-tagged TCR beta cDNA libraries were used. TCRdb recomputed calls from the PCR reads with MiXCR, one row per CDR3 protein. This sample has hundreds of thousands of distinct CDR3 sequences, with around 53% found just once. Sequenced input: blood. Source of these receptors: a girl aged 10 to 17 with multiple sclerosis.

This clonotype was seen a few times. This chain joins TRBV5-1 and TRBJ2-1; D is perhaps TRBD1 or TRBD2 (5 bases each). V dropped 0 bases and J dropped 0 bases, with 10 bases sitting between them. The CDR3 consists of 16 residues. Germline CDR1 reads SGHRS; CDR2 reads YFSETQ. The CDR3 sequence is CASSLVWGSSYNEQFF. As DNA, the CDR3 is TGCGCCAGCAGCTTGGTGTGGGGGAGCTCCTACAATGAGCAGTTCTTC.

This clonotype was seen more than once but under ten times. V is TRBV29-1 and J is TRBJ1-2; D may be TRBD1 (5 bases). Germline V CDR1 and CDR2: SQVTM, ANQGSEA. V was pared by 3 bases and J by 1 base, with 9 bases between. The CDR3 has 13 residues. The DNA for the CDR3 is TGCAGCGTTGAGGGGGGGGATAACTATGGCTACACCTTC. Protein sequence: CSVEGGDNYGYTF.

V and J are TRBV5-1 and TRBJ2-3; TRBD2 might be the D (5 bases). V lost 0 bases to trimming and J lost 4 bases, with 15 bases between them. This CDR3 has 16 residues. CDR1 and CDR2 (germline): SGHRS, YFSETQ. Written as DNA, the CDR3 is TGCGCCAGCAGCTTGGAGGGCCGGGAATTCGCAGATACGCAGTATTTT. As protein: CASSLEGREFADTQYF.

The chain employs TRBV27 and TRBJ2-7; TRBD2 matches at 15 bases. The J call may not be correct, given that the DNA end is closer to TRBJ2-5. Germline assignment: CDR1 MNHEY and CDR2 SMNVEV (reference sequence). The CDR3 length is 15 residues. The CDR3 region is CASRGLAGGAETQYF. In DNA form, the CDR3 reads TGTGCCAGCAGGGGACTAGCGGGAGGAGCAGAGACCCAGTACTTC.

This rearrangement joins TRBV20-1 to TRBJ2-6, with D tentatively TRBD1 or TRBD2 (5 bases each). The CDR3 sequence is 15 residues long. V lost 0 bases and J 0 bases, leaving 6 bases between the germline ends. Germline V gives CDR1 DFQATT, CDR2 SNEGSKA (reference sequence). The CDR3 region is CSARDGGSGANVLTF. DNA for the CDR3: TGCAGTGCTAGAGATGGGGGCTCTGGGGCCAACGTCCTGACTTTC.